The clone carrying this TCR beta chain was counted between two and nine times. The target antigen is unknown. In TCRdb, the reads were re-called with MiXCR into one record per CDR3 protein. The sample includes approximately 630,000 distinct CDR3 sequences, 24% seen only once; the top ten take 6.5% to 10%. Looked up from germline, CDR1 is SGHNT and CDR2 is YYREEE (reference sequence). The CDR3 spans 13 residues. Trimming took off 4 bases at V and 5 bases at J, with 13 bases between the two ends. This entry belongs to a study of T cell repertoires in cytomegalovirus infection. In the study overall: Matching HLA type, along with CMV infection, was indicated by public TCR beta signatures. Study outcomes and limitations: CMV carriers with the relevant HLA were identified by cumulative public TCR beta family frequency. Clonotypes of TCR beta that were HLA-C-restricted and CMV-specific dominated the ex vivo response.

The sequence came from a human donor in good health (CMV status not recorded). Some clones in this sample may be carry-over from other donors' samples. The sequenced sample consisted of CD8+ T cells from PBMCs. The chain recombines TRBV5-4 with TRBJ2-7; D assignment may be TRBD1 or TRBD2 (5 bases each). CDR3 DNA: TGTGCCAGCAGCATATTTGGGGGTAACGAGCAGTACTTC. Translated: CASSIFGGNEQYF.